This T cell receptor (beta chain) was identified during a study of T cells in Graves' hyperthyroidism and ophthalmopathy. The CDR3 is 19 residues long. Germline V CDR1 and CDR2: LGHNA, YNFKEQ. The junction had 16 bases not matched to a gene; V was cut back by 1 base and J by 7 bases. At least ten counts were recorded for this clonotype. The antigen is unknown. Notes on the study in general: Blood samples included most of the expanded thyroid clonotypes exceeding 0.001.

Authors of the study amplified TCR beta CDR3 regions from RNA transcripts. First-round RT-PCR with HTBI primers amplified the TCR CDR3 region. Each CDR3 protein gets one entry after TCRdb re-called the multiplex PCR reads with MiXCR. The table has 330,000 or so distinct CDR3 sequences, around a sixth seen once; the top ten hold about a sixth. Patients were excluded for uncontrolled infection, other autoimmune disease, pregnancy or lactation. Orbital computed tomography and thyroid ultrasound, together with serum TRAb and thyroxine and clinical symptoms, were used for diagnoses. The authors took PBMCs from 8 to 10 ml fresh peripheral blood.

Sequencing was done on a sample of blood. This clonotype was obtained from a woman between 35 and 50 years old with Graves' ophthalmopathy. The chain recombines TRBV4-2 with TRBJ2-7; 13 nucleotides agree with TRBD2. In DNA form, the CDR3 reads TGTGCCAGCAGCCAAGGGATCACCGGGACTAGCGGGGACGTTTATGAGCAGTACTTC. It is translated as CASSQGITGTSGDVYEQYF.